This T cell receptor beta chain emerged from a study of OX40 agonist ivuxolimab in advanced cancers. Whole-study context: Prior checkpoint blockade (anti-PD-1, anti-PD-L1 or anti-CTLA-4) was permitted; approximately 40% had it.

Per the germline V gene, CDR1 is MDHEN and CDR2 is SYDVKM. The CDR3 loop spans 15 amino acids. As regards this clone: Its antigen is currently unknown.

Study-level findings and limits: On average, a greater number of expanded clones characterised CD8+ T cells relative to CD4+.

Produced via immunoSEQ multiplex PCR; TCRdb's table is partial and in-frame only. Of about 57,000 clones in the sample, 85% to 95% were seen once. The investigators sampled blood at baseline, at cycle 4 day 1, and at cycle 7 day 1. V usage is TRBV28 and J usage is TRBJ2-5, with 10 bases lining up with TRBD2. The DNA end lines up better with TRBJ2-7; the J call may be wrong. Sequencing used CD4+ or CD8+ T cells sorted from blood, obtained in a trial of the OX40 agonist ivuxolimab. The TCR originated in an adult with an advanced solid tumor such as melanoma, head and neck, liver or kidney cancer. DNA for the CDR3: TGTGCCAGCAGTTTTAGTCTAGCGGGAGCCTACGAGCAGTACTTC. Translation gives CASSFSLAGAYEQYF.